This TCR beta chain appears in the sequencing data of a study of cytomegalovirus exposure and HLA in healthy donors. Study observations and caveats: Being indistinguishable, some V segments were excluded, TRBV6-2 and TRBV6-3 among them. Follow-up analysis later connected one missense variant in DCLRE1C with trimming of TCR beta V- and J-genes.

PCR primers comprised 60 Vbeta and 13 Jbeta primers. Data came from immunoSEQ multiplex PCR; TCRdb stores just in-frame clones and leaves some out. There are approximately 39,000 clones in the sample; roughly 69% occur only once, and over 6.5% lies in the top ten. Notes on this clone: Its antigen is not identified.

The CDR3 is 13 amino acids. Per germline, CDR1 SGHVS and CDR2 FQNEAQ. V lost 3 bases and J lost 4, with 10 bases in between. The sequence came from a man aged 30 to 45 in good health and CMV-seronegative. V and J are TRBV7-8 and TRBJ2-7; D unresolved. The sequenced sample consisted of PBMCs. The CDR3 DNA is TGTGCCAGCAGCTTTCAGGTGGTGTACGAGCAGTACTTC. It translates to CASSFQVVYEQYF.